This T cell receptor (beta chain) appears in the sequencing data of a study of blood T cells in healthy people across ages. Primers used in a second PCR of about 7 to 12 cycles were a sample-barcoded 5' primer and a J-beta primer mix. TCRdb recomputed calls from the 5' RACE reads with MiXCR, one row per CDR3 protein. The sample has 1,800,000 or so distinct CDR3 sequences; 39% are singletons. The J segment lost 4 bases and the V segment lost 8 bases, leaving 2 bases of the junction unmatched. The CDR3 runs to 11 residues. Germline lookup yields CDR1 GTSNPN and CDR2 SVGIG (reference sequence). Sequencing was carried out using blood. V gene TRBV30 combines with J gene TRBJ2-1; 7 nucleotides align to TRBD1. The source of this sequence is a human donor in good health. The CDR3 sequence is CAVQGYNEQFF. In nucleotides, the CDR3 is TGTGCCGTACAGGGGTACAATGAGCAGTTCTTC.